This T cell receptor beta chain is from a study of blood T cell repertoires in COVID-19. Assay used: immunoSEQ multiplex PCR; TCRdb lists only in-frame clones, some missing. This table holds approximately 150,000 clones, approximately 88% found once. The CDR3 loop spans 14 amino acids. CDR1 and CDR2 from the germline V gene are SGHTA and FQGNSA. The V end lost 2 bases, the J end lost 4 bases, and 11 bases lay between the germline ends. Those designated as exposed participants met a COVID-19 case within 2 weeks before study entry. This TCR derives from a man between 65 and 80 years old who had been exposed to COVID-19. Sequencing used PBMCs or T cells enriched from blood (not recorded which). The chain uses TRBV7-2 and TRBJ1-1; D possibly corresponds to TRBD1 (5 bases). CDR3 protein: CASSLSGGVTEAFF. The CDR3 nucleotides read TGTGCCAGCAGCTTATCCGGGGGGGTCACTGAAGCTTTCTTT. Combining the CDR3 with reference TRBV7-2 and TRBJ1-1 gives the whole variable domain GAGVSQSPSNKVTEKGKDVELRCDPISGHTALYWYRQSLGQGLEFLIYFQGNSAPDKSGLPSDRFSAERTGGSVSTLTIQRTQQEDSAVYLCASSLSGGVTEAFFGQGTRLTVV.